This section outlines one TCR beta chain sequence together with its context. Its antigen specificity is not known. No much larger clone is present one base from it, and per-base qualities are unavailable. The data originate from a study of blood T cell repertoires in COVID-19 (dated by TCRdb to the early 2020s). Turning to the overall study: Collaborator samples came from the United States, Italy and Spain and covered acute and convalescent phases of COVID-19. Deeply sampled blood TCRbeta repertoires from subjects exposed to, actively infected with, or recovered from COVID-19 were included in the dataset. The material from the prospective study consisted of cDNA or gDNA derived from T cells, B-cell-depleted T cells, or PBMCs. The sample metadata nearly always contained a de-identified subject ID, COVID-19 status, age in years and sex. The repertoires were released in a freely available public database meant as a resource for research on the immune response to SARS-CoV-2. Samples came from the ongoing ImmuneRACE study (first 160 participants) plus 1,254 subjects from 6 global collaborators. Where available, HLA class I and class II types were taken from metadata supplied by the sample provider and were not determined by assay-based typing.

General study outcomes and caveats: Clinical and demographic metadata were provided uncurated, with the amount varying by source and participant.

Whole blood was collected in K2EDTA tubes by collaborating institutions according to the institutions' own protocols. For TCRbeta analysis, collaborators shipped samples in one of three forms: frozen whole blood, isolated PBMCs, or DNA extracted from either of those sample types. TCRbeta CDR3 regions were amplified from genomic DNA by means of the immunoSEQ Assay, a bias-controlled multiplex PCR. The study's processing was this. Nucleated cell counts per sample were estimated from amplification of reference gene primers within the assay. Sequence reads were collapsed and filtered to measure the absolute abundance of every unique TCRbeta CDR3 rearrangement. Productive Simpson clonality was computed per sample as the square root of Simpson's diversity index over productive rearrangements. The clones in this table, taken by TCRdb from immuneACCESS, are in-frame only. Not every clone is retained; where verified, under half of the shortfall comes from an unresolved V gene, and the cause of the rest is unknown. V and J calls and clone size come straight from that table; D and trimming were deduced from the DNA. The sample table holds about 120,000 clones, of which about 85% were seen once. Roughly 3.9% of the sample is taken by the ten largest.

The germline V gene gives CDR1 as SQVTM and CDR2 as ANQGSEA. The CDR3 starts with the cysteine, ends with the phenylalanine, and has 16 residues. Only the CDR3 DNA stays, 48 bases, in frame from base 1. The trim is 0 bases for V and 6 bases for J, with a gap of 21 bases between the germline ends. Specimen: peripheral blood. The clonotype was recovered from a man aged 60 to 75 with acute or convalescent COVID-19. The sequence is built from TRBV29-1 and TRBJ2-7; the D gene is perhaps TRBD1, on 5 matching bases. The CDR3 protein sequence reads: CSVEDRKGSLTGEQYF. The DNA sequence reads TGCAGCGTTGAAGATCGAAAGGGTTCGCTAACAGGCGAGCAGTACTTC.